A single T cell receptor beta chain is shown here with its context. The antigen is undetermined. V dropped 2 bases and J dropped 4; count of bases not matched to a gene: 5. The CDR3 extends over 15 amino acids. In germline, CDR1 is SGHRS, CDR2 YFSETQ. This record comes from a study of regulatory T cells. Findings and limits, study-wide: In CD3G-deficient patients, conventional CD4+ T cells were enriched for hydrophobic CDR3 residues at positions 6 and 7. Patient repertoires had restricted TRB V-J pairs and skewed V and J usage, most in Tregs.

Primers: 52 TRBV forward and 13 TRBJ reverse. Sequencing used immunoSEQ multiplex PCR; TCRdb keeps in-frame clones, though not all of them. The repertoire has around 29,000 clones, over 85% of them found once; the top ten carry approximately 0.98%. Autoimmunity was present in every CD3G-deficient patient, worse in two. Patients aged 2 to 39 years had fewer naive T cells. Regulatory (CD25-high CD127-low) and conventional (CD25-low CD127-high) CD4+ T cells were sorted separately. This clonotype originated in a child aged 2-15 years with CD3G deficiency. This chain uses TRBV5-1 with TRBJ2-7; 11 nucleotides agree with TRBD2. Sequenced: conventional CD4+ T cells sorted from blood. The CDR3 DNA follows: TGCGCCAGCAGCTTTTTAGCGGGAGGGCCGTACGAGCAGTACTTC. It yields the protein CASSFLAGGPYEQYF.